The T cell receptor (beta chain) under discussion was sequenced for a study of T cell changes during pregnancy in multiple sclerosis (dated by TCRdb to about 2019). Study-wide context: The study examined how the T cell repertoire changed over the course of pregnancy in women with multiple sclerosis.

As concerns this clone: The clone's antigen remains unknown. No much larger clone exists at a distance of one base, and base qualities are not known.

The library relied on the immunoSEQ multiplex PCR assay. Held by TCRdb, this immuneACCESS table contains in-frame sequences only and omits some clones. Under half of the omission traces to an unresolved V gene where checked; the cause of the rest is unknown. This sample has under 60,000 clones in its table, and 92% of those were observed once. Around 0.38% of the sample lies in the top ten. This sequence was found in a female donor in good health, enrolled as a control in a pregnancy study. Sequenced here: CD4+ T cells from peripheral blood mononuclear cells, sampled in the second trimester of pregnancy.

The sequence in DNA is TGTGCCAGCAGCGACACACGGAATTCACCCCTCCACTTT. Protein translation: CASSDTRNSPLHF. This sequence uses TRBV7-8 and TRBJ1-6, with an unclear D gene assignment. CDR1 SGHVS and CDR2 FQNEAQ were looked up in the germline V gene. V is reduced by 5 bases and J by 7 bases, leaving a spacing of 9 bases between them. Its CDR3 holds 13 amino acids, cysteine through phenylalanine. The kept DNA is CDR3 alone, 39 bases in frame from the first base.